These 27 T cell receptor beta chains came from one sample sequenced in a study of blood T cell repertoires in COVID-19. The protocol was immunoSEQ multiplex PCR, while the TCRdb copy is restricted to in-frame clones and leaves out a portion. The data hold 140,000 to 150,000 clones, with roughly three quarters observed a single time. The sample comprised PBMCs or T cells enriched from blood (not recorded which). Every receptor here comes from a woman aged 50 to 65 who had recovered from COVID-19.

The CDR3 region is CASSPLPLEINSGTIYF. The CDR3 DNA is TGTGCCAGCTCACCACTCCCCCTTGAGATAAACAGCGGCACCATATATTTT. This sequence joins TRBV18 and TRBJ1-3; D is undetermined. Trimming took 1 base from V and 9 from J, leaving 22 bases between them. Per the germline V gene, CDR1 is KGHSH and CDR2 is LQKENI. CDR3 length: 17 amino acids.

This CDR3 reads CASNGQGGQPQHF. The CDR3 DNA reads TGTGCCAGCAATGGACAGGGAGGTCAGCCCCAGCATTTT. This sequence joins TRBV2 and TRBJ1-5, with TRBD1 matching 8 bases. The CDR3 runs 13 residues. Per germline, CDR1 SNHLY and CDR2 FYNNEI. Trimming removed 7 bases from V and 6 bases from J; junction bases left unmatched: 5.

V is TRBV7-9 and J is TRBJ2-5; D may be TRBD2 (6 bases). CDR3 length: 15 residues. Trimming took 0 bases from V and 0 from J, leaving 8 bases between them. CDR1 and CDR2 from the germline V gene are SEHNR and FQNEAQ (reference sequence). The CDR3 bases are TGTGCCAGCAGCTTAGCAGGGAGGTACCAAGAGACCCAGTACTTC. Its translation: CASSLAGRYQETQYF.

V is TRBV9 and J is TRBJ2-3, with D perhaps matching TRBD1 (5 bases). Per the germline V gene, CDR1 is SGDLS and CDR2 is YYNGEE. The V end was cut by 0 bases, the J end by 7 bases, with 12 bases between. The CDR3 extends over 14 amino acids. For the CDR3, the DNA is TGTGCCAGCAGCGTAGGGCCAGGGTTCTATACGCAGTATTTT. Its translation is CASSVGPGFYTQYF. Full variable domain (outside the CDR3, taken from reference TRBV9 and TRBJ2-3): DSGVTQTPKHLITATGQRVTLRCSPRSGDLSVYWYQQSLDQGLQFLIQYYNGEERAKGNILERFSAQQFPDLHSELNLSSLELGDSALYFCASSVGPGFYTQYFGPGTRLTVL.

This clone has a handful of counts. The rearrangement joins TRBV2 to TRBJ2-7; 7 bases are shared with TRBD1. V lost 10 bases and J lost 7; bases outside the gene matches: 19. CDR1 is SNHLY, CDR2 FYNNEI, per germline. The CDR3 runs to 15 residues. CDR3 bases: TGTGCCACCGGGGCCTGGTCGGACAGGCTCTGGGAGCAGTACTTC. Translating gives CATGAWSDRLWEQYF.

The J gene is TRBJ2-7, the V gene TRBV27; D gene ambiguous. Germline V lookup: CDR1 MNHEY, CDR2 SMNVEV (reference sequence). The CDR3 runs to 14 residues. V dropped 0 bases and J dropped 3 bases, with 9 bases sitting between them. CDR3 sequence reads: CASSLSGRNYEQYF. The DNA of the CDR3 is TGTGCCAGCAGTTTATCGGGCAGGAACTACGAGCAGTACTTC.

The chain is built from TRBV19 and TRBJ2-7, with 9 nucleotides matching TRBD1. The CDR3 covers 12 residues. V lost 9 bases and J lost 3; bases outside the gene matches: 3. Germline V CDR1 and CDR2: LNHDA, SQIVND (reference sequence). CDR3 bases: TGTGCCAGCGCGACAGGGGGCTACGAGCAGTACTTC. Its translation is CASATGGYEQYF.

This chain links TRBV11-2 with TRBJ1-5; TRBD1 aligns across 8 bases. The V gene end was trimmed by 5 bases and the J gene end by 1 base; junction bases not matched to a gene: 10. The CDR3 extends over 17 amino acids. Germline CDR1 SGHAT, CDR2 FQNNGV. The chain's CDR3 is CASSMGGHRGSNQPQHF. CDR3 nucleotides: TGTGCCAGCAGCATGGGGGGGCACAGGGGGAGCAATCAGCCCCAGCATTTT.

This chain links TRBV5-8 with TRBJ2-5; no reliable D call. The V end lost 3 bases, the J end lost 0 bases, and 12 bases lay between the germline ends. Germline CDR1 SGHTS, CDR2 YDEGEE. The CDR3 is 15 residues long. The CDR3 is CASSSYRVDQETQYF. CDR3 nucleotide sequence: TGTGCCAGCAGCTCCTACAGAGTTGACCAAGAGACCCAGTACTTC.

V is TRBV3-1 (or the pseudogene TRBV3-2) and J is TRBJ2-7, with TRBD2 matching 14 bases. The CDR3 extends over 18 amino acids. Germline CDR1 is LGHDT and CDR2 is YNNKEL (reference sequence). The junction had 11 bases not matched to a gene; V was cut back by 4 bases and J by 3 bases. CDR3 residues: CASSPGTSGGFGNYEQYF. In nucleotides, the CDR3 is TGTGCCAGCAGCCCCGGGACTAGCGGGGGTTTCGGTAACTACGAGCAGTACTTC.

A single count supports this clone. The sample carries other DNA sequences with the same CDR3. The chain recombines TRBV5-6 with TRBJ2-5; tentatively, D is TRBD1 (6 bases). This CDR3 is built from 13 residues. The V gene's germline CDR1 is SGHDT and CDR2 YYEEEE. V dropped 5 bases and J dropped 5 bases, with 13 bases sitting between them. The CDR3 nucleotides read TGTGCCAGCAGTTTACAGGGTCGCGAGACCCAGTACTTC. Translated, it gives CASSLQGRETQYF. The whole variable domain, filled in from reference TRBV5-6 and TRBJ2-5, reads DAGVTQSPTHLIKTRGQQVTLRCSPKSGHDTVSWYQQALGQGPQFIFQYYEEEERQRGNFPDRFSGHQFPNYSSELNVNALLLGDSALYLCASSLQGRETQYFGPGTRLLVL.

The chain links TRBV5-4 to TRBJ1-1; D is ambiguous. V lost 6 bases and J 0 bases, leaving 18 bases between the germline ends. CDR1 is SGHNT and CDR2 is YYREEE in the germline V gene (reference sequence). There are 16 residues in the CDR3. In DNA form, the CDR3 reads TGTGCCAGCACGAGGGATGGCGGCGGGATGAACACTGAAGCTTTCTTT. This codes for CASTRDGGGMNTEAFF.

The V gene is TRBV5-1, the J gene TRBJ1-2; D ambiguous. Germline V gene lookup returns CDR1 SGHRS and CDR2 YFSETQ. The CDR3 totals 14 residues. V was clipped by 4 bases and J by 8 bases, with 18 bases between them. CDR3 bases: TGCGCCAGCAGCACGGAGACGGTGGGAGAAGGCTACACCTTC. It translates to CASSTETVGEGYTF.

This clone was picked up one time. The chain combines TRBV27 with TRBJ1-5; D gene unclear. V dropped 0 bases and J dropped 7 bases, with 10 bases sitting between them. The CDR3 is 14 residues long. The germline CDR1 and CDR2 sequences are MNHEY and SMNVEV (reference sequence). CDR3 protein: CASSLSNARQPQHF. CDR3 nucleotide sequence: TGTGCCAGCAGTTTATCTAACGCGAGGCAGCCCCAGCATTTT.

V gene TRBV28 combines with J gene TRBJ2-1, with 11 bases identical to TRBD2. Germline values: CDR1 MDHEN, CDR2 SYDVKM. There are 15 residues in the CDR3. Losses at the gene ends were 7 bases for V and 6 bases for J; bases not matched to a gene: 8. The CDR3 DNA sequence: TGTGCCAGCACTCCGGGACTAGCGGCCCTCAATGAGCAGTTCTTC. It encodes CASTPGLAALNEQFF.

In this sample, this clone turned up a few times. V usage is TRBV5-4 and J usage is TRBJ1-2; 7 nucleotides align to TRBD1. V shed 1 base, J shed 4 bases, and the junction held 4 bases outside the gene matches. The CDR3 is made up of 14 amino acids. Germline CDR1 and CDR2: SGHNT and YYREEE (reference sequence). CDR3 sequence (DNA): TGTGCCAGCAGCTTGTCACAGGGGAGCTATGGCTACACCTTC. Translating gives CASSLSQGSYGYTF. Together with reference TRBV5-4 and TRBJ1-2, the CDR3 gives the full variable domain: ETGVTQSPTHLIKTRGQQVTLRCSSQSGHNTVSWYQQALGQGPQFIFQYYREEENGRGNFPPRFSGLQFPNYSSELNVNALELDDSALYLCASSLSQGSYGYTFGSGTRLTVV.

The chain links TRBV11-2 to TRBJ1-2; possible D gene TRBD1, 5 bases. V lost 2 bases and J 9 bases, leaving 22 bases between the germline ends. The CDR3 sequence is 16 residues long. Germline CDR1 SGHAT, CDR2 FQNNGV. Written as DNA, the CDR3 is TGTGCCAGCAGCTTAATTGGGGCGGGGCGAGGATACCGCTACACCTTC. This sequence encodes CASSLIGAGRGYRYTF.

This clone was counted once. The J gene is TRBJ1-4, the V gene TRBV28; D gene ambiguous. Germline CDR1 and CDR2: MDHEN and SYDVKM. V was shortened by 6 bases and J by 8 bases, with 19 bases between the two germline ends. This CDR3 has 15 amino acids. CDR3 DNA sequence: TGTGCCAGCAGATCCGACTCGGGGTCGGAGGAAAAACTGTTTTTT. The encoded protein is CASRSDSGSEEKLFF.

J is TRBJ2-7 and V is TRBV7-2; 9 bases map to TRBD1. Trimming removed 5 bases from V and 6 bases from J; junction bases left unmatched: 8. The CDR3 covers 14 residues. CDR1 and CDR2 from the germline V gene are SGHTA and FQGNSA. CDR3 DNA: TGTGCCAGCAGCCCGAGGGGGACAGGGCTCGAGCAGTACTTC. This codes for CASSPRGTGLEQYF.

The V call is TRBV5-1, the J call TRBJ1-6; the D gene is possibly TRBD1 (5 bases). The V end lost 4 bases, the J end lost 11 bases, and 16 bases lay between the germline ends. This CDR3 has 14 amino acids. In germline, CDR1 is SGHRS, CDR2 YFSETQ. CDR3 nucleotides: TGCGCCAGCAGCGCCCAAGGGGCACCCACACCCCTCCACTTT. Translation: CASSAQGAPTPLHF.

This chain links TRBV27 with TRBJ2-5; D perhaps matches TRBD1 (5 bases). Germline V gene lookup returns CDR1 MNHEY and CDR2 SMNVEV (reference sequence). Trimming stripped 4 bases from V and 2 bases from J, with 11 bases between. The CDR3 has 14 amino acids. DNA for the CDR3: TGTGCCAGCAGTTCCAGGGAAGTACAAGAGACCCAGTACTTC. Translating it yields CASSSREVQETQYF.

This rearrangement joins TRBV4-1 to TRBJ2-7; 11 bases are a match to TRBD1. The trim removed 4 bases at V and 4 bases at J, leaving 3 bases unmatched. CDR3 length equals 14 residues. Looked up from germline, CDR1 is MGHRA and CDR2 is YSYEKL. In DNA, the CDR3 is TGCGCCAGCAGCCTCCGGGACAGGGGGTACGAGCAGTACTTC. The encoded protein is CASSLRDRGYEQYF.

This rearrangement joins TRBV27 to TRBJ2-2; the D gene is possibly TRBD1 (5 bases). The CDR3 is made up of 15 amino acids. V was clipped by 7 bases and J by 1 base, with 13 bases between them. Germline CDR1 and CDR2: MNHEY and SMNVEV (reference sequence). The CDR3 spells CASNRRRVNTGELFF. CDR3 sequence (DNA): TGTGCCAGCAACCGGCGCAGGGTGAACACCGGGGAGCTGTTTTTT.

This clone showed up just once. V gene TRBV7-8 combines with J gene TRBJ1-6; the match to TRBD1 covers 8 bases. The CDR3 extends over 15 amino acids. Germline assignment: CDR1 SGHVS and CDR2 FQNEAQ. The trim removed 4 bases at V and 5 bases at J, leaving 4 bases unmatched. The CDR3 protein is CASSSRGRDNSPLHF. CDR3 DNA sequence: TGTGCCAGCAGCTCCAGGGGGCGCGATAATTCACCCCTCCACTTT.

A few counts support this clone. The rearrangement joins TRBV25-1 to TRBJ1-2; 9 nucleotides line up with TRBD1. This CDR3 spans 15 amino acids. Germline values: CDR1 MGHDK, CDR2 SYGVNS. After removal of 1 base from V and 3 bases from J, the junction contained 3 bases not matched to a gene. CDR3 amino acids: CASSEFTGGDYGYTF. CDR3 in DNA: TGTGCCAGCAGTGAATTTACAGGGGGCGACTATGGCTACACCTTC.

The rearrangement links TRBV7-6 to TRBJ1-4, with TRBD1 matching over 7 bases. V gave up 1 base and J gave up 7 bases; unmatched junction bases: 6. This CDR3 region has 15 residues. The germline V gene encodes CDR1 SGHVS and CDR2 FNYEAQ. CDR3 coding DNA: TGTGCCAGCAGCTTAGGCGGACAGGCGGGTGAAAAACTGTTTTTT. It is translated as CASSLGGQAGEKLFF.

This clone was observed a few times. The chain joins TRBV7-9 to TRBJ2-2, with D perhaps TRBD1 (8 bases). Germline CDR1 SEHNR, CDR2 FQNEAQ (reference sequence). The CDR3 sequence is 15 residues long. V was shortened by 6 bases and J by 6 bases, with 17 bases between the two germline ends. The CDR3 reads CASRRDRGGAGELFF. CDR3 nucleotide sequence: TGTGCCAGCAGGCGTGACAGGGGAGGGGCCGGGGAGCTGTTTTTT.